This T cell receptor beta chain was documented in a study of blood T cell repertoires in COVID-19. About the study: Both acute and convalescent COVID-19 samples were obtained from the United States, Italy and Spain.

This table comes from immunoSEQ multiplex PCR, and its TCRdb copy is limited to in-frame clones, with some not included. The repertoire holds 150,000 to 200,000 clones, 82% seen once, with about 8.4% in the top ten. Germline CDR1 reads LGHNA; CDR2 reads YSLEER. The CDR3 consists of 17 residues. The V and J ends lost 1 base and 1 base, in that order; junction bases with no gene match: 6. This clonotype originated in a woman between 65 and 79 years old with acute or convalescent COVID-19. V gene TRBV4-3 combines with J gene TRBJ2-2; 7 nucleotides agree with TRBD2. Specimen: peripheral blood. The CDR3 DNA reads as TGCGCCAGCAGCCAAGGAGGAACGGGAGGGAACACCGGGGAGCTGTTTTTT. Its translation is CASSQGGTGGNTGELFF.